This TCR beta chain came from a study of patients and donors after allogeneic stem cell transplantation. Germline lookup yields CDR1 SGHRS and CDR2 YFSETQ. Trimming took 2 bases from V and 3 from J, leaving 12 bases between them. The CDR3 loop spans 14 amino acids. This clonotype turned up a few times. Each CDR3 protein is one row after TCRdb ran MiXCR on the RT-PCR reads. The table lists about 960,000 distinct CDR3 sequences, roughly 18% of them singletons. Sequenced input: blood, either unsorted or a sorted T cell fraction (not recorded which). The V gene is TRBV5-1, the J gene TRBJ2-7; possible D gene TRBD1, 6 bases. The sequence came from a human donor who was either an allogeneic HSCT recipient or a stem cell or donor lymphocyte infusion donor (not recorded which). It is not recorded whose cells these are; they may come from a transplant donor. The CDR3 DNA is TGCGCCAGCAGCTTCGGGGACACTTACTACGAGCAGTACTTC. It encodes CASSFGDTYYEQYF.